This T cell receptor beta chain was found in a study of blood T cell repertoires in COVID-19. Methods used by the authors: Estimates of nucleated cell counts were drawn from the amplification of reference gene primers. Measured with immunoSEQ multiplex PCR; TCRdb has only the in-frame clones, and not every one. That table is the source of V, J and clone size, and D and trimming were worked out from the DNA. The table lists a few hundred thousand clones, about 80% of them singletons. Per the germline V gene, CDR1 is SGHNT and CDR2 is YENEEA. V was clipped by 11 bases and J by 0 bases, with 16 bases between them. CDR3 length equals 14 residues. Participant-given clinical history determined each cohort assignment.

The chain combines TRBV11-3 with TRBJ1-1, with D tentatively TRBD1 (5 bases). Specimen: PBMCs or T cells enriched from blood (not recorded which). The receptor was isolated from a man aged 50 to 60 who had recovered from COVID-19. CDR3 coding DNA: TGTGCCCCTGAGGAGACAGCCATGAACACTGAAGCTTTCTTT. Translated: CAPEETAMNTEAFF.